This T cell receptor (beta chain) is drawn from a study of T cell changes during pregnancy in multiple sclerosis. The CDR3 runs 15 residues. Germline trimming cut 5 bases from V and 7 bases from J; bases unmatched to any gene: 10. CDR1 SGHVS and CDR2 FQNEAQ come from the germline V gene. TCRdb keeps only in-frame clones here, not all; method: immunoSEQ multiplex PCR. The repertoire has 65,000 to 95,000 clones, over 75% of them found once; the top ten carry approximately 1.9%. V is TRBV7-8 and J is TRBJ1-4; the match to TRBD1 covers 7 bases. The sequence came from a female donor with multiple sclerosis, enrolled in a pregnancy study. The material was peripheral blood, obtained before pregnancy. CDR3 bases: TGTGCCAGCAGCCCCCGGACAGGTGGATTTGAAAAACTGTTTTTT. This gives the protein CASSPRTGGFEKLFF.